This T cell receptor (beta chain) was identified during a study of cytomegalovirus exposure and HLA in healthy donors. PCR employed 60 Vbeta and 13 Jbeta primers. Sequencing used immunoSEQ multiplex PCR; TCRdb keeps in-frame clones, though not all of them. The repertoire consists of 150,000 to 200,000 clones, with roughly 80% occurring once and the leading ten covering over 3%. This TCR was sampled from a female donor in good health and CMV-seronegative. The material sequenced was PBMCs.

The CDR3 sequence is CASSPGPDSTNEKLFF. The CDR3 DNA is TGTGCCAGCAGCCCCGGCCCGGACTCAACTAATGAAAAACTGTTTTTT. This chain links TRBV11-2 with TRBJ1-4; D is undetermined. The V gene lost 5 bases and the J gene lost 0 bases, with 13 bases spanning the gap. Germline CDR1 and CDR2: SGHAT and FQNNGV. The length of the CDR3 is 16 residues.